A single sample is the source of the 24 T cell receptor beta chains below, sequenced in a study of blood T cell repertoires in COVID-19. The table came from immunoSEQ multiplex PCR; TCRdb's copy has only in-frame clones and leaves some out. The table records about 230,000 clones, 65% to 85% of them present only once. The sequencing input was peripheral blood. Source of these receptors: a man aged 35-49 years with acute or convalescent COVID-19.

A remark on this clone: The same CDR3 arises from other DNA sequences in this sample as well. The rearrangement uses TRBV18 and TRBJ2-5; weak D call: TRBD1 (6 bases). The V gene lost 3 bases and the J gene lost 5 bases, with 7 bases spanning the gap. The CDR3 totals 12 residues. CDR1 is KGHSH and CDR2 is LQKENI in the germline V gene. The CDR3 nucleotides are TGTGCCAGCTCACCGAGGGGGGAGACCCAGTACTTC. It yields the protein CASSPRGETQYF. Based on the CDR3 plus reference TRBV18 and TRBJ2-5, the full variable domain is NAGVMQNPRHLVRRRGQEARLRCSPMKGHSHVYWYRQLPEEGLKFMVYLQKENIIDESGMPKERFSAEFPKEGPSILRIQQVVRGDSAAYFCASSPRGETQYFGPGTRLLVL.

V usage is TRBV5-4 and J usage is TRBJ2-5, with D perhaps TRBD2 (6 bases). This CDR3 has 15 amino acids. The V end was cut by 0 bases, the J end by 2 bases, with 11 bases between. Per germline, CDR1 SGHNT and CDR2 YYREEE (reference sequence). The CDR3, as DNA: TGTGCCAGCAGCTTGGGAGGGGCGGGGCAAGAGACCCAGTACTTC. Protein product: CASSLGGAGQETQYF.

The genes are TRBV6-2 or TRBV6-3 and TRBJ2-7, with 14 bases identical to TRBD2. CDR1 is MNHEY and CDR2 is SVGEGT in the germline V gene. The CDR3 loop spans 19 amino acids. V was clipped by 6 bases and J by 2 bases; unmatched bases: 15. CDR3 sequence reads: CASSPRTWTSGRSTYEQYF. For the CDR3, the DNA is TGTGCCAGCAGCCCCAGAACTTGGACTAGCGGGAGGAGCACCTACGAGCAGTACTTC.

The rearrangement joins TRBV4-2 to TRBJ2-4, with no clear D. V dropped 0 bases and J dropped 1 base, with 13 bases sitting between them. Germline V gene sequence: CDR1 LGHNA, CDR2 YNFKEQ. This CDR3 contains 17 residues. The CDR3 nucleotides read TGTGCCAGCAGCCAAGATCTCGGTGCCGCGGCCAAAAACATTCAGTACTTC. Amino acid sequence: CASSQDLGAAAKNIQYF.

The CDR3 region has the DNA TGTGCCAGCTCTCCCGGGACAGGACCCTACGAGCAGTACTTC. Translating it yields CASSPGTGPYEQYF. The chain uses TRBV18 and TRBJ2-7; TRBD1 matches 8 bases. Germline CDR1 is KGHSH and CDR2 is LQKENI. V trimming: 6 bases; J trimming: 2 bases; junction bases outside the gene matches: 6. This CDR3 has 14 amino acids.

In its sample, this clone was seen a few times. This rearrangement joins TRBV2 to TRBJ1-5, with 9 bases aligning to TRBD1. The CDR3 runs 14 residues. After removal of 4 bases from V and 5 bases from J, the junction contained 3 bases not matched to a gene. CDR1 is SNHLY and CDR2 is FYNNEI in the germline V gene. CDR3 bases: TGTGCCAGCAGTGCGGGGACAGGGTATCAGCCCCAGCATTTT. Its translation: CASSAGTGYQPQHF.

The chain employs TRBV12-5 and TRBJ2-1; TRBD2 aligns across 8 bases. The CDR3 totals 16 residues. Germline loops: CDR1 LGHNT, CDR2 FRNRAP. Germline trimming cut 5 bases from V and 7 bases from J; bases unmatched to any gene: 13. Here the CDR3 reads CASGPAVAGISNEQFF. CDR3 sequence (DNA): TGTGCTAGTGGTCCAGCAGTAGCGGGAATCTCTAATGAGCAGTTCTTC.

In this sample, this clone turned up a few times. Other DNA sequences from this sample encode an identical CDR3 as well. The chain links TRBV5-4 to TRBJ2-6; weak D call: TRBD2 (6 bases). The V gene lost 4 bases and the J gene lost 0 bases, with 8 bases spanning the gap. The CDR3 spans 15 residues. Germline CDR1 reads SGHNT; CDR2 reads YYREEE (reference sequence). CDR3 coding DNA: TGTGCCAGCAGCCCCGGGGGCTCTGGGGCCAACGTCCTGACTTTC. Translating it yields CASSPGGSGANVLTF.

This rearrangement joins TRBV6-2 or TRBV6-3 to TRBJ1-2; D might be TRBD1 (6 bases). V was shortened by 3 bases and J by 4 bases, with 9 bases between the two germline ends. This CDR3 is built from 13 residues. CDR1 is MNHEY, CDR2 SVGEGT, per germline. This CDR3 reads CASSYLDSYGYTF. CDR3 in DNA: TGTGCCAGCAGTTATTTGGACAGCTATGGCTACACCTTC.

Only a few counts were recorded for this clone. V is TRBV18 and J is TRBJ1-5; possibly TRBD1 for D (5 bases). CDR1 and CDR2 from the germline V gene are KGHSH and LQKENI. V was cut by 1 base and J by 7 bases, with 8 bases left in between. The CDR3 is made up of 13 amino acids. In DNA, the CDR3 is TGTGCCAGCTCACCACAGGGGTGGCAGCCCCAGCATTTT. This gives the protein CASSPQGWQPQHF.

This CDR3 reads CAWSSEAEAFF. The CDR3 coding sequence is TGTGCCTGGAGTAGTGAGGCTGAAGCTTTCTTT. J is TRBJ1-1 and V is TRBV30; D call uncertain. This CDR3 has 11 amino acids. CDR1 is GTSNPN, CDR2 SVGIG, per germline (reference sequence). The germline V and J ends were trimmed by 2 bases and 6 bases, with 7 bases remaining between them.

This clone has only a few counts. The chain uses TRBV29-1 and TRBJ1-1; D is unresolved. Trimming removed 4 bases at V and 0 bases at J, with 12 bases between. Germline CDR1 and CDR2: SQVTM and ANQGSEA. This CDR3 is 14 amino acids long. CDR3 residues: CSVVKLKMNTEAFF. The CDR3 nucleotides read TGCAGCGTTGTAAAACTGAAGATGAACACTGAAGCTTTCTTT. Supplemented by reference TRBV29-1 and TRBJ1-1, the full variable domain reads SAVISQKPSRDICQRGTSLTIQCQVDSQVTMMFWYRQQPGQSLTLIATANQGSEATYESGFVIDKFPISRPNLTFSTLTVSNMSPEDSSIYLCSVVKLKMNTEAFFGQGTRLTVV.

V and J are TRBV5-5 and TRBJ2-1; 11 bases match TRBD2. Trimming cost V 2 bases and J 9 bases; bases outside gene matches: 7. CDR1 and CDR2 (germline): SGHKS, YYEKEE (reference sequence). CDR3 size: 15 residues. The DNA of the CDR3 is TGTGCCAGCAGCTTTACTAGCGGGAGTTACGGTGAGCAGTTCTTC. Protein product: CASSFTSGSYGEQFF.

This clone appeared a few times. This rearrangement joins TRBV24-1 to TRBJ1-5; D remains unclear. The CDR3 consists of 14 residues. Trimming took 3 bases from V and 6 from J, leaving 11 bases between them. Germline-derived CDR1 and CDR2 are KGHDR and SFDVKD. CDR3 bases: TGTGCCACCAGTGATCCCGGGTCCTCTCAGCCCCAGCATTTT. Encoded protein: CATSDPGSSQPQHF.

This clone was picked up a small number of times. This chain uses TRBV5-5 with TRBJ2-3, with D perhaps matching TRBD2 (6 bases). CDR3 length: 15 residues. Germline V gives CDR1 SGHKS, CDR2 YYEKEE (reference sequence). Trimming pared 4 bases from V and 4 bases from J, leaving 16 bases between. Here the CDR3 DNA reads TGTGCCAGCAGCCGCGGACTACCGCCGTCAGATACGCAGTATTTT. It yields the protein CASSRGLPPSDTQYF.

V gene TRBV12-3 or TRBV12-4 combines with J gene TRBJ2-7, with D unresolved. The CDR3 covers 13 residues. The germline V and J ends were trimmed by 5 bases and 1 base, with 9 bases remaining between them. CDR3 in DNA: TGTGCCAGCAGTCCCCCGGGTTCCTACGAGCAGTACTTC. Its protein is CASSPPGSYEQYF.

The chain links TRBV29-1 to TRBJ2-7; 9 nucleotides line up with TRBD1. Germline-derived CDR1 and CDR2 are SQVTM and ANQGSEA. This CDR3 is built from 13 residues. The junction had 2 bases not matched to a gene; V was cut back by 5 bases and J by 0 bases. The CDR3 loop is CSVLTGGSYEQYF. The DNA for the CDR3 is TGCAGCGTTTTGACAGGGGGCTCCTACGAGCAGTACTTC.

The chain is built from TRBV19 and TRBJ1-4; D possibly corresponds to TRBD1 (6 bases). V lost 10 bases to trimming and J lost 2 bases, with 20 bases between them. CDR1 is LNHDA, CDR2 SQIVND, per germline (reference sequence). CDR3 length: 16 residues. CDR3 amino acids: CATKGQRPSTNEKLFF. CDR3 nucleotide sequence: TGTGCCACAAAAGGACAGCGCCCTTCTACTAATGAAAAACTGTTTTTT.

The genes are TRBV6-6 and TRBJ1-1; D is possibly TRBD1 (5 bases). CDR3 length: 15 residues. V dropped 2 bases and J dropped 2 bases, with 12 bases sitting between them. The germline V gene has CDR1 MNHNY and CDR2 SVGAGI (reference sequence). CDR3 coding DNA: TGTGCCAGCAGTTACGAAGCGGGGGGAAACACTGAAGCTTTCTTT. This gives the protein CASSYEAGGNTEAFF.

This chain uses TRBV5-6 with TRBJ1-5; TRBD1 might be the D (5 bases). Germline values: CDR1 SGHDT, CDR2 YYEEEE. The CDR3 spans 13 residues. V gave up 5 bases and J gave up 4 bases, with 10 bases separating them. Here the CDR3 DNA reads TGTGCCAGCAGTCAGGGCAGGAATCAGCCCCAGCATTTT. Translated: CASSQGRNQPQHF.

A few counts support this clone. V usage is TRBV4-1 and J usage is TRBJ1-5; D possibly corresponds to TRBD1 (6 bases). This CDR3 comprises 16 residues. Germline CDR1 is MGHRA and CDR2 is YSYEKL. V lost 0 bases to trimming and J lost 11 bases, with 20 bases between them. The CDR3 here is CASSQDIPATGRAQHF. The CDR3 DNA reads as TGCGCCAGCAGCCAAGATATACCAGCGACAGGCAGGGCCCAGCATTTT.

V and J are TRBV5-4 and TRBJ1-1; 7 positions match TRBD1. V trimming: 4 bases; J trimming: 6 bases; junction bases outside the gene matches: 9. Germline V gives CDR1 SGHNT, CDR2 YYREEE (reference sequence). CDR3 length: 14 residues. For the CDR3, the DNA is TGTGCCAGCAGCGGGGGACAGTTAAACGCTGAAGCTTTCTTT. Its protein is CASSGGQLNAEAFF.

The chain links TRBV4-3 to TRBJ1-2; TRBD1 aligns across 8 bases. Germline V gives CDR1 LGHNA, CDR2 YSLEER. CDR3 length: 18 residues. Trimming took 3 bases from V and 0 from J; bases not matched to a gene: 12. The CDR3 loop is CASSHAALETGANYGYTF. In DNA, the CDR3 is TGCGCCAGCAGCCATGCTGCCCTCGAGACAGGGGCTAACTATGGCTACACCTTC.

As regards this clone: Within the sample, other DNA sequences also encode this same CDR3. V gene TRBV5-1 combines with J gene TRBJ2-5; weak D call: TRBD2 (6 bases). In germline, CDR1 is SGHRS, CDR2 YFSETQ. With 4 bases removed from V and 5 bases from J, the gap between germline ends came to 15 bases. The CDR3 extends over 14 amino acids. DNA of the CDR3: TGCGCCAGCAGCCCGGGGACTGGCGGTGAGACCCAGTACTTC. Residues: CASSPGTGGETQYF.